The 27 T cell receptor beta chains listed next were all sequenced from one sample in a study of cytomegalovirus exposure and HLA in healthy donors. Primers included in the PCR were 60 Vbeta and 13 Jbeta primers. Libraries were prepared by immunoSEQ multiplex PCR; TCRdb keeps only in-frame clonotypes and omits some of them. The profile shows around 120,000 clones, over 60% of them singletons. The sample was PBMCs. The receptors come from a woman between 40 and 55 years old in good health and CMV-seropositive.

This clone has a single count. The chain couples TRBV2 to TRBJ2-5, with 9 bases that match TRBD1. The germline gives CDR1 SNHLY, CDR2 FYNNEI. After removal of 5 bases from V and 3 bases from J, the junction contained 7 bases not matched to a gene. This CDR3 comprises 15 residues. The CDR3 DNA is TGTGCCAGCAGTAAAGAACAGGGGGCTGAAGAGACCCAGTACTTC. Translated, it gives CASSKEQGAEETQYF.

The chain joins TRBV29-1 to TRBJ2-3; unclear D gene. The CDR3 is 13 residues long. Germline V gene lookup returns CDR1 SQVTM and CDR2 ANQGSEA. The ends were cut back, 4 bases at V and 0 bases at J, with 8 bases in the middle. The CDR3 loop reads CSVVLSSTDTQYF. CDR3 nucleotides: TGCAGCGTTGTTTTATCTAGCACAGATACGCAGTATTTT.

This chain uses TRBV11-2 with TRBJ1-2; tentative D call: TRBD1 (5 bases). The CDR3 loop spans 14 amino acids. V was cut by 5 bases and J by 8 bases, with 18 bases left in between. Germline lookup yields CDR1 SGHAT and CDR2 FQNNGV. CDR3 DNA: TGTGCCAGCAGCGACCTTCCCGAGACAGCCGGCTACACCTTC. This sequence encodes CASSDLPETAGYTF.

This clone turned up a few times. The chain employs TRBV5-4 and TRBJ2-2, with 9 nucleotides matching TRBD2. There are 15 residues in the CDR3. V lost 3 bases to trimming and J lost 4 bases; unmatched junction nucleotides: 4. CDR1 SGHNT and CDR2 YYREEE come from the germline V gene (reference sequence). The CDR3 bases are TGTGCCAGCAGCTATAGCGGGGGCGGCACCGGGGAGCTGTTTTTT. It translates to CASSYSGGGTGELFF.

In its sample, this clone was seen a few times. V usage is TRBV7-2 and J usage is TRBJ1-3; tentative D call: TRBD1 (6 bases). The CDR3 runs to 15 residues. V lost 1 base to trimming and J lost 4 bases, with 11 bases between them. The V gene's germline CDR1 is SGHTA and CDR2 FQGNSA. CDR3 amino acids: CASSLGWGGGNTIYF. CDR3 coding DNA: TGTGCCAGCAGCTTAGGATGGGGGGGCGGAAACACCATATATTTT.

The chain recombines TRBV7-8 with TRBJ2-7; TRBD1 aligns across 7 bases. The CDR3 totals 14 residues. With 5 bases clipped from V and 6 bases from J, the junction kept 10 bases outside the gene matches. Germline lookup yields CDR1 SGHVS and CDR2 FQNEAQ. The CDR3 nucleotides are TGTGCCAGCAGCCCTGACAGGGCCCGGGGCGAGCAGTACTTC. Translating it yields CASSPDRARGEQYF.

V is TRBV6-1 and J is TRBJ2-5; 8 positions match TRBD1. This CDR3 is 14 amino acids long. CDR1 and CDR2 (germline): MNHNS, SASEGT. V lost 7 bases and J lost 5; bases outside the gene matches: 9. The CDR3 reads CASIQGAGGETQYF. In DNA, the CDR3 is TGTGCCAGCATTCAGGGGGCAGGGGGTGAGACCCAGTACTTC.

V is TRBV27 and J is TRBJ2-3; D remains unclear. The V end lost 10 bases, the J end lost 6 bases, and 14 bases lay between the germline ends. Germline V gives CDR1 MNHEY, CDR2 SMNVEV (reference sequence). The CDR3 extends over 12 amino acids. CDR3 protein: CATQQFSDTQYF. In nucleotides, the CDR3 is TGTGCCACACAGCAGTTTTCTGATACGCAGTATTTT.

V usage is TRBV27 and J usage is TRBJ1-2, with D perhaps matching TRBD1 (5 bases). Between the trimmed V and J ends, which lost 5 bases and 1 base, there was a span of 11 bases. CDR3 length: 14 amino acids. CDR1 is MNHEY, CDR2 SMNVEV, per germline (reference sequence). CDR3 sequence: CASSAGRSNYGYTF. The CDR3 DNA is TGTGCCAGCAGTGCGGGACGAAGTAACTATGGCTACACCTTC.

This chain joins TRBV7-2 and TRBJ1-2; no definite D call. Germline assignment: CDR1 SGHTA and CDR2 FQGNSA. With 7 bases removed from V and 4 bases from J, the gap between germline ends came to 10 bases. The CDR3 is 12 residues long. CDR3 sequence (DNA): TGTGCCAGCACCCAGGAAGCCTATGGCTACACCTTC. Its translation: CASTQEAYGYTF.

V and J are TRBV19 and TRBJ1-6, with TRBD1 as a possible D gene (6 bases). The CDR3 length is 15 residues. V lost 3 bases and J lost 7, with 13 bases in between. Germline lookup yields CDR1 LNHDA and CDR2 SQIVND (reference sequence). This chain's CDR3 is CASSMLGAENSPLHF. CDR3 bases: TGTGCCAGTAGTATGCTGGGGGCCGAAAATTCACCCCTCCACTTT.

V gene TRBV4-2 combines with J gene TRBJ2-7, with D possibly being TRBD2 (5 bases). The germline V gene encodes CDR1 LGHNA and CDR2 YNFKEQ. The CDR3 is made up of 15 amino acids. Trimming shortened V by 3 bases and J by 3 bases, and 15 bases separated the two germline ends. DNA of the CDR3: TGTGCCAGCAGCCAGGAGGACCAAGCGAACTACGAGCAGTACTTC. This sequence encodes CASSQEDQANYEQYF.

The J gene is TRBJ1-4, the V gene TRBV2, with 8 bases fitting TRBD1. The CDR3 has 14 amino acids. From germline, CDR1 is SNHLY and CDR2 FYNNEI. Losses at the gene ends were 6 bases for V and 4 bases for J; bases not matched to a gene: 4. CDR3 residues: CASRQGAYNEKLFF. The CDR3 bases are TGTGCCAGCAGGCAGGGGGCGTATAATGAAAAACTGTTTTTT.

This clone has at least ten counts. The V gene is TRBV5-1, the J gene TRBJ1-2, with 11 bases aligning to TRBD1. Germline trimming cut 3 bases from V and 3 bases from J; bases unmatched to any gene: 4. CDR1 is SGHRS, CDR2 YFSETQ, per germline. This CDR3 comprises 15 residues. CDR3 amino acids: CASSSGTGGHYGYTF. CDR3 nucleotides: TGCGCCAGCAGCTCTGGGACAGGGGGGCACTATGGCTACACCTTC.

There are a few counts of this clone. The rearrangement joins TRBV27 to TRBJ1-1, with D possibly matching TRBD1 (6 bases). Trimming shortened V by 2 bases and J by 10 bases, and 20 bases separated the two germline ends. Looked up from germline, CDR1 is MNHEY and CDR2 is SMNVEV (reference sequence). The CDR3 extends over 15 amino acids. The chain's CDR3 is CASSLQGTSHFRAFF. CDR3 DNA sequence: TGTGCCAGCAGTTTACAGGGGACAAGCCACTTTAGAGCTTTCTTT.

V gene TRBV7-2 combines with J gene TRBJ1-1, with TRBD1 identical over 7 bases. The CDR3 sequence is 14 residues long. J was trimmed by 3 bases and V by 3 bases; bases with no gene match: 4. The germline gives CDR1 SGHTA, CDR2 FQGNSA. The CDR3 sequence is CASSLSTGDTEAFF. The CDR3 DNA reads TGTGCCAGCAGCTTGTCTACAGGGGACACTGAAGCTTTCTTT.

By proportion, this clone is medium-sized (0.01 to 0.1%). The chain has TRBV7-9 and TRBJ2-1; D perhaps matches TRBD1 (5 bases). Per the germline V gene, CDR1 is SEHNR and CDR2 is FQNEAQ (reference sequence). This CDR3 spans 13 amino acids. The V end lost 7 bases, the J end lost 0 bases, and 7 bases lay between the germline ends. In DNA, the CDR3 is TGTGCCAGCACCAGGGACTCCTACAATGAGCAGTTCTTC. Encoded protein: CASTRDSYNEQFF.

In its sample, this clone was seen a few times. The J gene is TRBJ2-1, the V gene TRBV6-4, with 7 bases that match TRBD1. Looked up from germline, CDR1 is MRHNA and CDR2 is SNTAGT. The V gene end was trimmed by 0 bases and the J gene end by 3 bases; junction bases not matched to a gene: 5. The CDR3 covers 16 residues. CDR3 DNA: TGTGCCAGCAGTGACTCGAGACAGGGTCTCTACAATGAGCAGTTCTTC. It translates to CASSDSRQGLYNEQFF.

The chain carries TRBV29-1 and TRBJ1-2, with D tentatively TRBD1 (5 bases). V was shortened by 3 bases and J by 3 bases, with 20 bases between the two germline ends. There are 16 residues in the CDR3. Germline loops: CDR1 SQVTM, CDR2 ANQGSEA. This CDR3 is CSVDTTRRRGDYGYTF. CDR3 DNA sequence: TGCAGCGTTGACACAACGAGGCGGAGGGGCGACTATGGCTACACCTTC. Drawing the rest from reference TRBV29-1 and TRBJ1-2, the complete variable domain is SAVISQKPSRDICQRGTSLTIQCQVDSQVTMMFWYRQQPGQSLTLIATANQGSEATYESGFVIDKFPISRPNLTFSTLTVSNMSPEDSSIYLCSVDTTRRRGDYGYTFGSGTRLTVV.

There are a few counts of this clone. The chain recombines TRBV29-1 with TRBJ1-1, with D perhaps matching TRBD1 (5 bases). Trimming stripped 6 bases from V and 7 bases from J, with 24 bases between. The CDR3 has 15 residues. CDR1 and CDR2 (germline): SQVTM, ANQGSEA. The CDR3 DNA reads TGCAGCGTCTCACGCGGGGGGATTTTGACGGATGAAGCTTTCTTT. It yields the protein CSVSRGGILTDEAFF.

V is TRBV6-6 and J is TRBJ2-2; no clear D gene. Germline CDR1 is MNHNY and CDR2 is SVGAGI (reference sequence). The V gene lost 0 bases and the J gene lost 0 bases, with 5 bases spanning the gap. The CDR3 extends over 15 amino acids. The CDR3 spells CASSYSLANTGELFF. CDR3 DNA sequence: TGTGCCAGCAGTTACTCCCTAGCGAACACCGGGGAGCTGTTTTTT.

The chain joins TRBV6-1 to TRBJ1-2; 9 nucleotides match TRBD1. The CDR3 contains 15 residues. Germline V CDR1 and CDR2: MNHNS, SASEGT. V dropped 11 bases and J dropped 4; count of bases not matched to a gene: 14. The CDR3 sequence: CAGQTRDRVPYGYTF. For the CDR3, the DNA is TGTGCCGGACAAACCCGGGACAGGGTTCCCTATGGCTACACCTTC.

The rearrangement joins TRBV4-1 to TRBJ2-5; 10 positions agree with TRBD2. The length of the CDR3 is 17 residues. Germline V gives CDR1 MGHRA, CDR2 YSYEKL. With 2 bases clipped from V and 5 bases from J, the junction kept 11 bases outside the gene matches. The CDR3 sequence is CASSQKGPAGGRETQYF. As DNA, the CDR3 is TGCGCCAGCAGCCAAAAAGGGCCAGCGGGGGGGCGCGAGACCCAGTACTTC.

This clone has more than one count but fewer than ten. Within the sample, other DNA sequences also encode this same CDR3. V is TRBV2 and J is TRBJ2-5; possibly TRBD2 for D (6 bases). The CDR3 covers 14 residues. Germline V gene sequence: CDR1 SNHLY, CDR2 FYNNEI. Trimming stripped 7 bases from V and 2 bases from J, with 14 bases between. The CDR3 loop reads CASNRETRQETQYF. In DNA form, the CDR3 reads TGTGCCAGCAACAGAGAGACTAGACAAGAGACCCAGTACTTC.

The CDR3 protein is CASSVSGHTDTQYF. CDR3 nucleotide sequence: TGTGCCAGCAGCGTATCCGGACACACAGATACGCAGTATTTT. The gene calls are TRBV9 and TRBJ2-3; D might be TRBD1 (5 bases). With 1 base removed from V and 2 bases from J, the gap between germline ends came to 8 bases. Per germline, CDR1 SGDLS and CDR2 YYNGEE. This CDR3 spans 14 amino acids.

The chain uses TRBV10-3 and TRBJ2-7; 9 bases match TRBD2. Germline CDR1 reads ENHRY; CDR2 reads SYGVKD. V shed 3 bases and J 7 bases; nucleotides not matched to a gene: 16. This CDR3 has 17 residues. CDR3 sequence reads: CAISDTQAGGGAQEQYF. The CDR3, as DNA: TGTGCCATCAGTGATACCCAGGCAGGCGGGGGGGCCCAAGAGCAGTACTTC.

V usage is TRBV11-2 and J usage is TRBJ1-5; the D is unclear. V lost 5 bases, J lost 7 bases, and 12 bases lay in between. Germline V gene data show CDR1 as SGHAT and CDR2 as FQNNGV. The CDR3 spans 13 residues. The CDR3 loop reads CASSRSTAQPQHF. DNA for the CDR3: TGTGCCAGCAGCCGCTCTACCGCACAGCCCCAGCATTTT.